This TCR beta chain was retrieved from a study of human T cells and chemical hapten exposure. Study-wide background: Patch tests of 0.01% DPC on the upper back were read at 6 days. Small differences in pooled library volume mainly drove the variation in TCR yields per sample.

TCRdb reprocessed the RACE reads with MiXCR, giving one entry per CDR3 protein. Among about 49,000 distinct CDR3 sequences listed, about 10% were seen once. The time point is: patch test 1, 2 weeks after DPC sensitization. Treatment reported: therapeutic diphenylcyclopropenone sensitization with weekly scalp DPC. The specimen was whole blood, collected in connection with sensitization to the hapten diphenylcyclopropenone (DPC). The receptor was derived from a woman in her 50s with alopecia areata. Some clones in this sample may be carry-over from other donors' samples.

The CDR3 spells CASGQTGGGRFF. CDR3 nucleotides: TGTGCTAGTGGTCAGACTGGGGGCGGGCGGTTCTTC. This chain uses TRBV12-5 with TRBJ2-1, with D tentatively TRBD1 (6 bases). Trimming shortened V by 5 bases and J by 15 bases, and 17 bases separated the two germline ends. This CDR3 is built from 12 residues. CDR1 is LGHNT and CDR2 is FRNRAP in the germline V gene.